This T cell receptor (beta chain) was identified in a study of shared clonotypes between healthy human individuals (TCRdb year 2020). At the level of the whole study: A couple of women and a few men aged 18 to 49 years were included in the cohort. For each donor, CD4 naive and CD4 memory were each run on three plates, CD8 naive on two plates, and CD8 memory on one plate. To estimate repertoire size and how much clonotypes are shared between individuals, the study performed deep sequencing of blood TCR repertoires from about five healthy adults. Different laboratories and diverse techniques were used to prepare libraries and sequence TCR repertoires, to increase sequencing depth and limit assay-specific biases. Per donor, leukapheresis produced somewhere between about 0.9 and 10 billion PBMCs. Overall study outcomes, separate from this receptor: Sampling was restricted to blood, and TCR repertoires in tissues likely differ from the TCR repertoires found in blood. Approximately 4.8% of naive CD4, 3% to 3.5% of naive CD8, roughly 2.4% of memory CD4, and more than 0.35% of memory CD8 clonotypes were shared across a few donors. Because the study included a small number of donors, the genetic and exposure-history diversity represented was limited. Incomplete sequencing was indicated by rarefaction of sorted-subset datasets, despite the large sequencing depth. Clonotypes shared by all four sorted-subset donors showed higher generation probabilities than non-shared clonotypes. Larger estimated clonotype richness was generally found for naive subsets than for memory subsets. Pairwise subsampling led to the expectation that sequencing depth would affect the degree of clonotype sharing among donors.

CD8 naive samples were CD45RO-negative cells positively selected for CCR7, giving a CD45RA+CCR7+ population that excluded TemRA cells. The donors were healthy, HIV-negative adults who had no recently reported acute infections or vaccinations. Only Caucasian adults living in Nashville, Tennessee, USA were represented among the donors. Blood was collected by leukapheresis, and PBMCs were isolated by Ficoll-Histopaque density gradient centrifugation and then cryopreserved in liquid nitrogen vapor phase. Analytical flow cytometry was used to check the purity and quantity of each magnetically sorted T cell population. Genomic DNA was isolated from every sorted fraction and measured by UV absorbance on a Nanodrop 2000c. About this clone: Its antigen remains unidentified. No much larger clone exists at a distance of one base, and base qualities are not known.

Using the deep immunoSEQ assay, TCR CDR3 regions were amplified from genomic DNA by multiplex PCR. Extracted genomic DNA from each cell subset was spread evenly across all wells of several immunoSEQ 96-well plates, with each plate serving as a replicate. Each replicate PCR for sorted subsets received approximately 220 ng genomic DNA, equal to roughly 30,000 T cell genomes. The purified libraries were quantified using a Qubit 3.0 fluorometer, sized with a Bioanalyzer 2100, and then quantified again using the KAPA Library Quantification kit. Each immunoSEQ 96-well plate was sequenced on its own single-read 150-cycle Illumina NextSeq 550 flow cell. As for the authors' bioinformatics: Because the immunoSEQ output included only junctional sequences and no quality scores, the filtering could not be the same as the filtering used for full-length reads. To assign V/J genes and CDR3, sequences were annotated using PyIR, a Python wrapper for IgBLAST v1.9, with IMGT germline references. Any read was removed if the V/J assignment was weak (E-value above 1e-6), the CDR3 was missing, or the read contained stop codons, out-of-frame junctions, or ambiguous translated residues. V3J clonotypes were defined as sequences sharing an identical inferred V gene, J gene, and CDR3 amino acid sequence. To compute the percentage overlap between repertoires, the number of shared unique clonotypes was divided by the size of the smaller repertoire. Richness of each repertoire was evaluated using RTK rarefaction, the Chao1 estimator, and Recon v2.1 estimates of unobserved clonotypes. OLGA was used to compute generation probabilities for all TCRbeta clonotypes that the gDNA method yielded from several donors. Entries here come from immuneACCESS through TCRdb and include only in-frame sequences with V and J called. Some clones fail to appear in such tables; in the studies checked, an unresolved V gene covers under half of the shortfall, and the cause of the remainder is unknown. That table supplies the V and J calls and clone size; D and trimming were determined from the DNA. A total of roughly 2,000,000 clones appear in this sample, about 95% of them only once. 1% to 1.5% of the sample lies in the top ten.

Inclusive of the bounding cysteine and phenylalanine, the CDR3 is 13 residues long. CDR3 DNA only is kept here, 39 bases in frame from base 1. The germline V gene specifies SGHTA as CDR1 and FQGTGA as CDR2. Trimming removed 5 bases from V and 3 bases from J, leaving 7 bases between the germline ends. The receptor's source is a young man in good health. Sequencing input: naive CD8+ T cells sorted from blood. This specimen's cell subset or site label, interpreted: CD45RA+CCR7+. This receptor chain uses TRBV7-3 and TRBJ2-2; a confident D gene designation cannot be given. The CDR3 amino acid sequence is: CASSPSHTGELFF. The DNA sequence is given as TGTGCCAGCAGCCCTTCCCACACCGGGGAGCTGTTTTTT.